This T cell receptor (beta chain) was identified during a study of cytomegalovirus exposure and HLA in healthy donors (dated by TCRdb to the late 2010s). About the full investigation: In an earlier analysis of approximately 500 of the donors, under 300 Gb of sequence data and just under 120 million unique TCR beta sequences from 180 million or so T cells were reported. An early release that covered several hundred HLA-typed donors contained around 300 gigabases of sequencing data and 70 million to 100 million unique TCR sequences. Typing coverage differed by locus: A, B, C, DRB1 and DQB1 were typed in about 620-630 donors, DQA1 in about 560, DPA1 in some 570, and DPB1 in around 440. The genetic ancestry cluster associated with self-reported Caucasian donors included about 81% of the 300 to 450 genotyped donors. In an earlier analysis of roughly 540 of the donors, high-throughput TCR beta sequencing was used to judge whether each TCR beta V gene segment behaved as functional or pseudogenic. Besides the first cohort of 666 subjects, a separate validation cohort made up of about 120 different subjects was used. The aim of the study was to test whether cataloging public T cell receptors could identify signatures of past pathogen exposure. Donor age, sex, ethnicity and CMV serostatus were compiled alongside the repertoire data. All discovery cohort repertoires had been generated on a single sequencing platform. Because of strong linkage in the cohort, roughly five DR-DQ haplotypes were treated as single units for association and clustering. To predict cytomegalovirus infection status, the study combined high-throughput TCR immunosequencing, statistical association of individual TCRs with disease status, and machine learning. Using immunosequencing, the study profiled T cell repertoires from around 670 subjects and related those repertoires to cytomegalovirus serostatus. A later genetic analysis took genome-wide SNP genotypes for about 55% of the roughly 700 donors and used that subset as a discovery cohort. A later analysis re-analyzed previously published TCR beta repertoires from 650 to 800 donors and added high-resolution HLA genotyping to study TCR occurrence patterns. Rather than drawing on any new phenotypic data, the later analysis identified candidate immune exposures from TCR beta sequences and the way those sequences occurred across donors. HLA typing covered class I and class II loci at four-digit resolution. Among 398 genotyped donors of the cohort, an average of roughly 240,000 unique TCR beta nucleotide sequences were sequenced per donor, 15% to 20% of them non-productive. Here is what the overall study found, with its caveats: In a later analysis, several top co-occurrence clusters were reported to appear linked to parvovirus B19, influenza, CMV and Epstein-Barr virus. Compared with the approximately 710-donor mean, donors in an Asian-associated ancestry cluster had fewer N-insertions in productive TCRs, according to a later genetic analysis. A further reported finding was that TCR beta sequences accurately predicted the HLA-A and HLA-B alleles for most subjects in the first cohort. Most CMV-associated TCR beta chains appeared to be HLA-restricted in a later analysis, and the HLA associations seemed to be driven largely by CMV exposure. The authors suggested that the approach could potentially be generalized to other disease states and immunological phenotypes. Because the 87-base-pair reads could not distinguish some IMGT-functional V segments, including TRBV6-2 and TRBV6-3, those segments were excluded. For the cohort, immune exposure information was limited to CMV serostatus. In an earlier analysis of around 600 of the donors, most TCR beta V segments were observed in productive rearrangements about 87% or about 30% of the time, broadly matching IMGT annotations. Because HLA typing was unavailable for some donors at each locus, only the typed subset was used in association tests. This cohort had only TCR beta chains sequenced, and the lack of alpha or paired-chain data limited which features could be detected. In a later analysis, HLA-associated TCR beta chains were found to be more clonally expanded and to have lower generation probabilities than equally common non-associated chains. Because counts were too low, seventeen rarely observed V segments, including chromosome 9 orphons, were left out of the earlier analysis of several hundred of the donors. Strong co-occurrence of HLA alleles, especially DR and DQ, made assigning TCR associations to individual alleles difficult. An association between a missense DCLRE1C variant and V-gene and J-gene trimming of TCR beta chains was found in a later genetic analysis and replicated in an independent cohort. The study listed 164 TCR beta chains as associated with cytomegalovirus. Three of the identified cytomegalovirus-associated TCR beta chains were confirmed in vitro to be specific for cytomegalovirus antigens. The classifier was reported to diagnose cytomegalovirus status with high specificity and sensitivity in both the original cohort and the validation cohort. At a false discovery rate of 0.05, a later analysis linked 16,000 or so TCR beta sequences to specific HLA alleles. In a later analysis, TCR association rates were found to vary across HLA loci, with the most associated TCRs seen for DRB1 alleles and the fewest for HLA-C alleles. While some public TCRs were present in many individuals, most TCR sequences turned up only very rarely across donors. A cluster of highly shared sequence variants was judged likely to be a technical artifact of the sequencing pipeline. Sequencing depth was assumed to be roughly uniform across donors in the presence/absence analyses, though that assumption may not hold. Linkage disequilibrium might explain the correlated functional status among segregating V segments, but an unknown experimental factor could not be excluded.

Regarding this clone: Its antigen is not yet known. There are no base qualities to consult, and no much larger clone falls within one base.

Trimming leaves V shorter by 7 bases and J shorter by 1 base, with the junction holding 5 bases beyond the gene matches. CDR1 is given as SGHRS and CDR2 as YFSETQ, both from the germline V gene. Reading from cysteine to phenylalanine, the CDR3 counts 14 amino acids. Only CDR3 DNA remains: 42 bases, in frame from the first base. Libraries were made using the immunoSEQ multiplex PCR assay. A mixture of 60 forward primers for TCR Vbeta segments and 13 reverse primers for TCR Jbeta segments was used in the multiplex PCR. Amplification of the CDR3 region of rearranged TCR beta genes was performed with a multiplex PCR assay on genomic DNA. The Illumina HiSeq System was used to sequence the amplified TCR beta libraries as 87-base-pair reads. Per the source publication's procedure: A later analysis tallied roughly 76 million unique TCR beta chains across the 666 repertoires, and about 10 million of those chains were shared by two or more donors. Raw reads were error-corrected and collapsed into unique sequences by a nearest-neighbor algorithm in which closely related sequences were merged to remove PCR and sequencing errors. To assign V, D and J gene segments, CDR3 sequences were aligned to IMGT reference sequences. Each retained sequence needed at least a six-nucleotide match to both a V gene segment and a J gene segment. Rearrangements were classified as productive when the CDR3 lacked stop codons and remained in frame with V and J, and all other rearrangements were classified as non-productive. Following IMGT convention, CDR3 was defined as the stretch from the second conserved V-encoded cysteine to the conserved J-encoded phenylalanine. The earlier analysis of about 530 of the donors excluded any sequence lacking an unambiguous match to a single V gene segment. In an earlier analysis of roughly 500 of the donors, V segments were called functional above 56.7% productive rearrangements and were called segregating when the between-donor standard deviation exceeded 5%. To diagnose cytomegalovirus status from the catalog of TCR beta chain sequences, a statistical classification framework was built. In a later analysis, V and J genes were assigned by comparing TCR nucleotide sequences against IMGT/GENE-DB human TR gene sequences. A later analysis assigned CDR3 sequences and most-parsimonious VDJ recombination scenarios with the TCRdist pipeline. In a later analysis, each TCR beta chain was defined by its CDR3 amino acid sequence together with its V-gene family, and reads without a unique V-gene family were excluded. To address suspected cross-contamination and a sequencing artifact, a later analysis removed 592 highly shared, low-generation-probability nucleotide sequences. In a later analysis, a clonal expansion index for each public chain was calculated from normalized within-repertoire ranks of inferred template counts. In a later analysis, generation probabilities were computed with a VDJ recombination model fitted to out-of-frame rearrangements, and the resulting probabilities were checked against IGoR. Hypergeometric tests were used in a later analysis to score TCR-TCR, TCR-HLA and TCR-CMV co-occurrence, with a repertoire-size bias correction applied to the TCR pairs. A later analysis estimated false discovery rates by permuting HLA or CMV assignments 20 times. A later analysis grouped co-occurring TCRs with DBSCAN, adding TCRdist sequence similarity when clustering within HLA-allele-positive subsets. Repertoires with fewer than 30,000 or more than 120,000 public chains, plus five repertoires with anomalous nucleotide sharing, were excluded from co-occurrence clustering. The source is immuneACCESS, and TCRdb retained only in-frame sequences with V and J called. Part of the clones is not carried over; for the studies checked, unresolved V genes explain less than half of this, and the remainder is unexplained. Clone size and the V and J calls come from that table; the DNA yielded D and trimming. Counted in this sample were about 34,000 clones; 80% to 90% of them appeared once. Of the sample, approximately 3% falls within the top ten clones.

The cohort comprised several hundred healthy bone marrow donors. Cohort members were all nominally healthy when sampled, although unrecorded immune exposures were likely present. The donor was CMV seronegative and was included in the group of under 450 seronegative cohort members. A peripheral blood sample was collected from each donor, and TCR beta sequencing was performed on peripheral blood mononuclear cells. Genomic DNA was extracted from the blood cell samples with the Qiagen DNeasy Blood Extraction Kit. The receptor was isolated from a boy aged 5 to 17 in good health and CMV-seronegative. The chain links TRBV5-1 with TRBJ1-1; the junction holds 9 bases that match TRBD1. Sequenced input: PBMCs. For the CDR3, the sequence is CASSVTGGNTEAFF. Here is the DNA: TGCGCCAGCTCCGTGACAGGGGGGAACACTGAAGCTTTCTTT.